This T cell receptor (beta chain) originates from a study of CD8 T cells in ankylosing spondylitis. This clonotype appeared a few times. Its antigen remains unknown. Libraries of TCR beta came from quantitative 5'-RACE with molecular barcodes. TCRdb analysed the 5' RACE reads with MiXCR anew, one entry per CDR3 protein. Of 200,000 to 250,000 distinct CDR3 sequences listed, about 10% are singletons. V lost 6 bases and J lost 4, with 20 bases in between. Germline CDR1 is MDHEN and CDR2 is SYDVKM. The CDR3 totals 16 residues. Study results and limitations: Characteristic of ankylosing spondylitis blood, it appeared, was a TCR beta motif comprising fewer than 10 highly homologous variants.

The V and J genes are TRBV28 and TRBJ2-3; a possible D gene is TRBD2 (5 bases). The TCR comes from a male donor with ankylosing spondylitis or in good health (not recorded which). The sample taken for sequencing was blood, either unsorted or a sorted T cell fraction (not recorded which). CDR3 sequence reads: CASSLAGVARPDTQYF. The CDR3, as DNA: TGTGCCAGCAGCCTTGCTGGGGTAGCGCGTCCAGATACGCAGTATTTT.